The 24 T cell receptor beta chains reported below all come from one sample, sequenced in a study of cytomegalovirus exposure and HLA in healthy donors. The PCR contained 60 Vbeta and 13 Jbeta primers. Profiling relied on immunoSEQ multiplex PCR, and the TCRdb table lists in-frame clones only, not all of them. The table shows some 150,000 clones, with 76% occurring only once. The sequenced sample was PBMCs. The origin of the receptors is a female donor in good health and CMV-seropositive.

A single count supports this clone. The rearrangement links TRBV27 to TRBJ2-1; possibly TRBD2 for D (7 bases). The CDR3 extends over 15 amino acids. The ends were cut back, 0 bases at V and 9 bases at J, with 15 bases in the middle. The germline gives CDR1 MNHEY, CDR2 SMNVEV (reference sequence). The CDR3, as DNA: TGTGCCAGCAGTTTATCGGGGGGGGCCGGGGGTGAGCAGTTCTTC. It yields the protein CASSLSGGAGGEQFF.

The CDR3 spells CASSESRAESSPLHF. In nucleotides, the CDR3 is TGTGCCAGCAGTGAATCGAGGGCCGAGTCCTCACCCCTCCACTTT. The chain recombines TRBV6-1 with TRBJ1-6; D is uncertain. The CDR3 has 15 residues. The V gene lost 2 bases and the J gene lost 10 bases, with 15 bases spanning the gap. Per germline, CDR1 MNHNS and CDR2 SASEGT.

V usage is TRBV29-1 and J usage is TRBJ1-1, with a weak D call TRBD1 (6 bases). Germline V gene data show CDR1 as SQVTM and CDR2 as ANQGSEA. The CDR3 is 13 residues long. The V end lost 5 bases, the J end lost 6 bases, and 16 bases lay between the germline ends. CDR3 in amino acids: CSVQQNREAEAFF. The CDR3 nucleotides are TGCAGCGTTCAGCAGAACAGGGAAGCTGAAGCTTTCTTT.

Only a few counts were recorded for this clone. This chain joins TRBV7-3 and TRBJ2-1, with D perhaps matching TRBD2 (6 bases). Germline V lookup: CDR1 SGHTA, CDR2 FQGTGA. V lost 1 base and J 10 bases, leaving 11 bases between the germline ends. The CDR3 runs 13 residues. The DNA for the CDR3 is TGTGCCAGCAGCTTAATGCTGGAGGGGGAGCAGTTCTTC. It codes for CASSLMLEGEQFF. Using reference TRBV7-3 and TRBJ2-1 for the parts outside the CDR3, the full variable domain is GAGVSQTPSNKVTEKGKYVELRCDPISGHTALYWYRQSLGQGPEFLIYFQGTGAADDSGLPNDRFFAVRPEGSVSTLKIQRTERGDSAVYLCASSLMLEGEQFFGPGTRLTVL.

This clone has just a few counts. This chain links TRBV29-1 with TRBJ2-7; the D gene is possibly TRBD1 (6 bases). Trimming cost V 7 bases and J 6 bases, with 16 bases left between them. Germline values: CDR1 SQVTM, CDR2 ANQGSEA. The CDR3 covers 12 residues. The CDR3 spells CSATDSTSEQYF. Here the CDR3 DNA reads TGCAGCGCTACGGACAGCACCTCCGAGCAGTACTTC.

This clone has a handful of counts. The DNA of the CDR3 is TGCGCCAGCAGCCGGGGAGGGGTGATGGGCGCTTTCTTT. It is translated as CASSRGGVMGAFF. V gene TRBV4-1 combines with J gene TRBJ1-1; TRBD1 is a possible D gene (5 bases). Germline CDR1 reads MGHRA; CDR2 reads YSYEKL. The CDR3 sequence is 13 residues long. Trimming cost V 4 bases and J 11 bases, with 17 bases left between them.

CDR3 protein: CATRRTGDDQPQHF. CDR3 bases: TGTGCCACCAGAAGGACAGGGGATGATCAGCCCCAGCATTTT. The V gene is TRBV21-1, the J gene TRBJ1-5; TRBD1 reflects the table's D call only, with no check against the DNA. TRBV21-1 is flagged as a pseudogene. This CDR3 is 14 amino acids long.

The chain recombines TRBV28 with TRBJ2-4; 8 bases line up with TRBD1. V gave up 6 bases and J gave up 3 bases; unmatched junction bases: 10. CDR1 and CDR2 from the germline V gene are MDHEN and SYDVKM. The CDR3 spans 16 residues. The DNA for the CDR3 is TGTGCCAGCAGGCCAACTGGACAGGGTGGCAAAAACATTCAGTACTTC. It translates to CASRPTGQGGKNIQYF. Full variable domain (rest looked up from reference TRBV28 and TRBJ2-4): DVKVTQSSRYLVKRTGEKVFLECVQDMDHENMFWYRQDPGLGLRLIYFSYDVKMKEKGDIPEGYSVSREKKERFSLILESASTNQTSMYLCASRPTGQGGKNIQYFGAGTRLSVL.

The chain recombines TRBV19 with TRBJ2-3; maybe TRBD1 (5 bases). This CDR3 has 14 residues. The germline V gene encodes CDR1 LNHDA and CDR2 SQIVND (reference sequence). V was cut by 7 bases and J by 1 base, with 12 bases left in between. The CDR3 DNA reads TGTGCCAGTAACGGCGAGACAGGCACAGATACGCAGTATTTT. As protein: CASNGETGTDTQYF.

The chain uses TRBV29-1 and TRBJ2-7; D ambiguous. CDR1 and CDR2 (germline): SQVTM, ANQGSEA. V was clipped by 4 bases and J by 6 bases, with 10 bases between them. The CDR3 extends over 11 amino acids. In DNA, the CDR3 is TGCAGCGTTGGTACCGCGGTCGAGCAGTACTTC. Translation: CSVGTAVEQYF.

The sample holds one count of this clone. The CDR3 sequence: CASRSLGHANEQYF. CDR3 coding DNA: TGTGCCAGCAGGTCGCTGGGACATGCGAACGAGCAGTACTTC. The rearrangement links TRBV5-5 to TRBJ2-7; D possibly corresponds to TRBD1 (6 bases). The CDR3 is 14 residues long. The germline V gene has CDR1 SGHKS and CDR2 YYEKEE (reference sequence). Trimming removed 5 bases at V and 5 bases at J, with 17 bases between. Full variable domain (remainder filled in from reference TRBV5-5 and TRBJ2-7): DAGVTQSPTHLIKTRGQQVTLRCSPISGHKSVSWYQQVLGQGPQFIFQYYEKEERGRGNFPDRFSARQFPNYSSELNVNALLLGDSALYLCASRSLGHANEQYFGPGTRLTVT.

This chain links TRBV6-6 with TRBJ2-5, with TRBD2 identical over 8 bases. The CDR3 is 14 amino acids. Trimming took 1 base from V and 5 from J; bases not matched to a gene: 3. Germline V gives CDR1 MNHNY, CDR2 SVGAGI (reference sequence). CDR3 sequence reads: CASSYLTSDETQYF. The CDR3 DNA follows: TGTGCCAGCAGTTACTTGACTAGCGACGAGACCCAGTACTTC.

The chain has TRBV2 and TRBJ2-5, with TRBD1 matching 7 bases. Germline-derived CDR1 and CDR2 are SNHLY and FYNNEI. The CDR3 runs to 15 residues. J was trimmed by 4 bases and V by 5 bases; bases with no gene match: 10. For the CDR3, the DNA is TGTGCCAGCAGTCAAAGACAGGGCGGAGGAGAGACCCAGTACTTC. The encoded protein is CASSQRQGGGETQYF.

The chain couples TRBV28 to TRBJ2-4; 7 bases map to TRBD1. Germline V gene sequence: CDR1 MDHEN, CDR2 SYDVKM. This CDR3 has 16 amino acids. Losses at the gene ends were 2 bases for V and 11 bases for J; bases not matched to a gene: 15. The CDR3 DNA sequence: TGTGCCAGCAGTTTAGACAGACAGGGCTTAAAAATTCTTCAGTACTTC. Translated, it gives CASSLDRQGLKILQYF. Full variable domain (missing parts from reference TRBV28 and TRBJ2-4): DVKVTQSSRYLVKRTGEKVFLECVQDMDHENMFWYRQDPGLGLRLIYFSYDVKMKEKGDIPEGYSVSREKKERFSLILESASTNQTSMYLCASSLDRQGLKILQYFGAGTRLSVL.

The chain uses TRBV30 and TRBJ1-6; tentatively, D is TRBD1 (5 bases). CDR3 length equals 13 residues. Germline CDR1 and CDR2: GTSNPN and SVGIG (reference sequence). The germline V and J ends were trimmed by 3 bases and 11 bases, with 14 bases remaining between them. CDR3 DNA sequence: TGTGCCTGGAGGATACAGGAAGTCGCACCCCTCCACTTT. Its protein is CAWRIQEVAPLHF. Supplemented by reference TRBV30 and TRBJ1-6, the full variable domain reads SQTIHQWPATLVQPVGSPLSLECTVEGTSNPNLYWYRQAAGRGLQLLFYSVGIGQISSEVPQNLSASRPQDRQFILSSKKLLLSDSGFYLCAWRIQEVAPLHFGNGTRLTVT.

J is TRBJ2-2 and V is TRBV19; TRBD2 agrees at 9 bases. The CDR3 length is 14 residues. The germline V gene has CDR1 LNHDA and CDR2 SQIVND (reference sequence). J lost 2 bases, V lost 6 bases, and 1 base had no gene match. The CDR3 spells CASRTSGNTGELFF. The CDR3 bases are TGTGCCAGTAGGACTAGCGGAAACACCGGGGAGCTGTTTTTT. Together with reference TRBV19 and TRBJ2-2, the CDR3 gives the full variable domain: DGGITQSPKYLFRKEGQNVTLSCEQNLNHDAMYWYRQDPGQGLRLIYYSQIVNDFQKGDIAEGYSVSREKKESFPLTVTSAQKNPTAFYLCASRTSGNTGELFFGEGSRLTVL.

About this clone: The sample holds other DNA sequences that translate to the same CDR3. This chain links TRBV5-6 with TRBJ1-1; tentative D call: TRBD1 (5 bases). Germline values: CDR1 SGHDT, CDR2 YYEEEE. With 2 bases removed from V and 1 base from J, the gap between germline ends came to 6 bases. The CDR3 totals 13 residues. This CDR3 reads CASSFDRNTEAFF. CDR3 nucleotide sequence: TGTGCCAGCAGCTTTGACAGGAACACTGAAGCTTTCTTT.

The gene calls are TRBV10-2 and TRBJ2-3, with 9 bases lining up with TRBD2. The germline V gene has CDR1 WSHSY and CDR2 SAAADI. The CDR3 runs to 15 residues. V lost 6 bases and J lost 3; bases outside the gene matches: 7. CDR3 sequence: CASREGGGVTDTQYF. The CDR3 DNA reads as TGCGCCAGCAGGGAGGGCGGGGGGGTGACAGATACGCAGTATTTT.

Concerning this clone: In the same sample, other DNA sequences code for this CDR3. The chain combines TRBV7-9 with TRBJ1-2; D call uncertain. V shed 7 bases and J shed 3 bases, with 18 bases lying between them. This CDR3 has 15 amino acids. Germline CDR1 is SEHNR and CDR2 is FQNEAQ (reference sequence). This CDR3 reads CASTTLSPGDYGYTF. The CDR3 DNA sequence: TGTGCCAGCACCACTCTTAGTCCCGGGGACTATGGCTACACCTTC.

This clone was observed a few times. The chain couples TRBV28 to TRBJ1-1, with TRBD1 matching over 7 bases. Germline trimming cut 6 bases from V and 11 bases from J; bases unmatched to any gene: 18. CDR3 length equals 15 residues. Germline V gives CDR1 MDHEN, CDR2 SYDVKM. DNA for the CDR3: TGTGCCAGCAGCATAAGACAGGGATCCAGAGGAAAGGCTTTCTTT. Translation gives CASSIRQGSRGKAFF.

This clone has more than one count but fewer than ten. V and J are TRBV5-4 and TRBJ1-1; 8 nucleotides line up with TRBD1. V lost 1 base and J lost 5; bases outside the gene matches: 7. Germline loops: CDR1 SGHNT, CDR2 YYREEE (reference sequence). The CDR3 spans 15 residues. The CDR3 here is CASSLPQGAETEAFF. CDR3 sequence (DNA): TGTGCCAGCAGCTTGCCTCAGGGGGCTGAAACTGAAGCTTTCTTT.

This clone has a single count. The chain links TRBV19 to TRBJ2-3, with TRBD2 identical over 7 bases. Germline loops: CDR1 LNHDA, CDR2 SQIVND (reference sequence). The J segment lost 1 base and the V segment lost 5 bases, leaving 3 bases of the junction unmatched. CDR3 length equals 14 residues. The CDR3 here is CASSRTRGTDTQYF. In DNA, the CDR3 is TGTGCCAGTAGTCGGACTAGAGGCACAGATACGCAGTATTTT. The full variable domain, its missing parts supplied by reference TRBV19 and TRBJ2-3, is DGGITQSPKYLFRKEGQNVTLSCEQNLNHDAMYWYRQDPGQGLRLIYYSQIVNDFQKGDIAEGYSVSREKKESFPLTVTSAQKNPTAFYLCASSRTRGTDTQYFGPGTRLTVL.

The V and J genes are TRBV11-3 and TRBJ2-1; TRBD2 might be the D (5 bases). The ends were cut back, 1 base at V and 4 bases at J, with 5 bases in the middle. CDR3 length equals 13 residues. Germline V CDR1 and CDR2: SGHNT, YENEEA. The CDR3 region has the DNA TGTGCCAGCAGCTTAGCGGGGTACAATGAGCAGTTCTTC. Translated: CASSLAGYNEQFF. The full variable domain, in which reference TRBV11-3 and TRBJ2-1 provide the parts outside the CDR3, is EAGVVQSPRYKIIEKKQPVAFWCNPISGHNTLYWYLQNLGQGPELLIRYENEEAVDDSQLPKDRFSAERLKGVDSTLKIQPAELGDSAVYLCASSLAGYNEQFFGPGTRLTVL.

This clone came up a few times. This sequence joins TRBV5-4 and TRBJ1-4, with D tentatively TRBD1 (6 bases). The CDR3 extends over 15 amino acids. Trimming stripped 4 bases from V and 4 bases from J, with 14 bases between. The germline V gene encodes CDR1 SGHNT and CDR2 YYREEE (reference sequence). The CDR3, as DNA: TGTGCCAGCAGCGAGGTGGGGGCCAGTAATGAAAAACTGTTTTTT. It codes for CASSEVGASNEKLFF.